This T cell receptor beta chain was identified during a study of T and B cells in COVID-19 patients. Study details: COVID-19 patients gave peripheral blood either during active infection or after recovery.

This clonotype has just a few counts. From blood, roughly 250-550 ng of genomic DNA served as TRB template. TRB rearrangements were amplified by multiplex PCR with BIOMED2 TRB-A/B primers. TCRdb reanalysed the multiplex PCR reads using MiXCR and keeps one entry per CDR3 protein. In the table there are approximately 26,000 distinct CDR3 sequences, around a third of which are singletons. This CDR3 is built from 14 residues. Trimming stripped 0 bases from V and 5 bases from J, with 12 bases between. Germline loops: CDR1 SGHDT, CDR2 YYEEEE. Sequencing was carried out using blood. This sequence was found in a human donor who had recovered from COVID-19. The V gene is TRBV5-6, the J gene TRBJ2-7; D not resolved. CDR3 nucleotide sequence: TGTGCCAGCAGCTTGGTACGGGTTCCCAACGAGCAGTACTTC. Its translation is CASSLVRVPNEQYF.